Below are 27 T cell receptor beta chains sequenced from a single sample in a study of T cells in Graves' hyperthyroidism and ophthalmopathy. Amplification yielded TCR beta CDR3 regions, with RNA transcripts as the source. The TCR CDR3 first-round RT-PCR relied on the HTBI primer set. Each CDR3 protein gets one entry after TCRdb re-called the multiplex PCR reads with MiXCR. The sample records about 260,000 distinct CDR3 sequences, about 16% being singletons. The sample taken for sequencing was blood. These TCRs come from a woman between 18 and 29 years old with Graves' ophthalmopathy.

This clonotype showed up many times. The chain employs TRBV7-2 and TRBJ2-5; D is uncertain. Trimming stripped 5 bases from V and 3 bases from J, with 7 bases between. Germline V lookup: CDR1 SGHTA, CDR2 FQGNSA. CDR3 length: 12 residues. The chain's CDR3 is CASSPPKETQYF. In DNA form, the CDR3 reads TGTGCCAGCAGCCCCCCCAAAGAGACCCAGTACTTC.

This clonotype was picked up many times. The junction departs from germline at one end; a sequencing error may be responsible. The chain's CDR3 is CASSLGGTPDTQYF. In DNA form, the CDR3 reads TGTGCCAGCAGCTTAGGGGGAACCCCAGATACGCAGTATTTT. The V call is TRBV12-3 or TRBV12-4, the J call TRBJ2-3; TRBD1 is a possible D gene (6 bases). The CDR3 is made up of 14 amino acids.

This clonotype was seen repeatedly, ten times or more. The rearrangement links TRBV27 to TRBJ2-1; D is ambiguous. CDR3 length: 14 residues. Germline assignment: CDR1 MNHEY and CDR2 SMNVEV (reference sequence). V gave up 7 bases and J gave up 0 bases, with 10 bases separating them. The CDR3 is CASTSASSYNEQFF. Written as DNA, the CDR3 is TGTGCCAGCACGTCCGCCAGCTCCTACAATGAGCAGTTCTTC.

This clonotype was counted at least ten times. This chain links TRBV6-1 with TRBJ1-5, with a weak D call TRBD1 (5 bases). This CDR3 has 13 amino acids. The germline gives CDR1 MNHNS, CDR2 SASEGT. Deletions cut 4 bases from V and 6 bases from J, with 10 bases between. CDR3 DNA sequence: TGTGCCAGCAGTGGGGGGAATTCTCAGCCCCAGCATTTT. Amino acids: CASSGGNSQPQHF.

This clonotype came up many times. This chain joins TRBV7-9 and TRBJ2-5; TRBD2 is a possible D gene (5 bases). The CDR3 runs 15 residues. Trimming removed 4 bases at V and 2 bases at J, with 14 bases between. Germline V gene sequence: CDR1 SEHNR, CDR2 FQNEAQ (reference sequence). The CDR3 loop reads CASSSSPAVQETQYF. The CDR3 DNA is TGTGCCAGCAGCTCATCCCCAGCGGTACAAGAGACCCAGTACTTC.

This clonotype was seen repeatedly, ten times or more. The CDR3, as DNA: TGTGCCATCTCGGGGCACGCGGGGATCACAGATACGCAGTATTTT. This translates into CAISGHAGITDTQYF. The rearrangement joins TRBV2 to TRBJ2-3; perhaps TRBD2 as D (6 bases). Germline values: CDR1 SNHLY, CDR2 FYNNEI. There are 15 residues in the CDR3. Between the trimmed V and J ends, which lost 10 bases and 2 bases, there was a span of 19 bases.

This clonotype was seen at least ten times. This sequence joins TRBV7-3 and TRBJ2-3; D is unclear. The CDR3 has 14 amino acids. The germline CDR1 and CDR2 sequences are SGHTA and FQGTGA. V dropped 1 base and J dropped 6 bases, with 11 bases sitting between them. CDR3 in DNA: TGTGCCAGCAGCTTAAAAGACTTGGAGGATACGCAGTATTTT. Translation: CASSLKDLEDTQYF. Using reference TRBV7-3 and TRBJ2-3 for the parts outside the CDR3, the full variable domain is GAGVSQTPSNKVTEKGKYVELRCDPISGHTALYWYRQSLGQGPEFLIYFQGTGAADDSGLPNDRFFAVRPEGSVSTLKIQRTERGDSAVYLCASSLKDLEDTQYFGPGTRLTVL.

This clonotype has at least ten counts. This chain connects TRBV7-2 to TRBJ2-7; TRBD1 might be the D (6 bases). The CDR3 totals 14 residues. Trimming took off 3 bases at V and 5 bases at J, with 14 bases between the two ends. CDR1 is SGHTA, CDR2 FQGNSA, per germline. The CDR3, as DNA: TGTGCCAGCAGCTTCGGAGACAGGATCCACGAGCAGTACTTC. It yields the protein CASSFGDRIHEQYF. Variable domain in full (rest from reference TRBV7-2 and TRBJ2-7): GAGVSQSPSNKVTEKGKDVELRCDPISGHTALYWYRQSLGQGLEFLIYFQGNSAPDKSGLPSDRFSAERTGGSVSTLTIQRTQQEDSAVYLCASSFGDRIHEQYFGPGTRLTVT.

There are many counts of this clonotype. The chain links TRBV7-9 to TRBJ2-7; no clear D. The CDR3 spans 17 residues. CDR1 SEHNR and CDR2 FQNEAQ come from the germline V gene (reference sequence). The V end was cut by 4 bases, the J end by 0 bases, with 19 bases between. This CDR3 is CASSSTVLGFNSYEQYF. In DNA form, the CDR3 reads TGTGCCAGCAGCTCAACCGTGCTCGGTTTTAACTCCTACGAGCAGTACTTC. Full variable domain (rest looked up from reference TRBV7-9 and TRBJ2-7): DTGVSQNPRHKITKRGQNVTFRCDPISEHNRLYWYRQTLGQGPEFLTYFQNEAQLEKSRLLSDRFSAERPKGSFSTLEIQRTEQGDSAMYLCASSSTVLGFNSYEQYFGPGTRLTVT.

The rearrangement links TRBV5-1 to TRBJ2-7, with D possibly being TRBD1 (5 bases). The CDR3 is made up of 15 amino acids. Germline assignment: CDR1 SGHRS and CDR2 YFSETQ. Deletions cut 4 bases from V and 6 bases from J, with 20 bases between. The CDR3 here is CASSPAPGFSSEQYF. DNA for the CDR3: TGCGCCAGCAGCCCGGCCCCAGGGTTTTCGAGCGAGCAGTACTTC.

V usage is TRBV20-1 and J usage is TRBJ2-5, with TRBD2 matching 9 bases. Germline assignment: CDR1 DFQATT and CDR2 SNEGSKA (reference sequence). The CDR3 is made up of 15 amino acids. The J segment lost 5 bases and the V segment lost 6 bases, leaving 13 bases of the junction unmatched. Written as DNA, the CDR3 is TGCAGTGCCCCTACTATAGCGGGGGCCGGCGAGACCCAGTACTTC. Translation: CSAPTIAGAGETQYF.

Ten or more counts support this clonotype. The chain has TRBV19 and TRBJ1-1, with 7 bases fitting TRBD1. CDR3 length equals 14 residues. The V gene end was trimmed by 7 bases and the J gene end by 2 bases; junction bases not matched to a gene: 7. CDR1 and CDR2 from the germline V gene are LNHDA and SQIVND (reference sequence). Here the CDR3 reads CASTDGTVNTEAFF. DNA of the CDR3: TGTGCCAGTACCGACGGGACAGTCAACACTGAAGCTTTCTTT. The full variable domain, in which reference TRBV19 and TRBJ1-1 provide the parts outside the CDR3, is DGGITQSPKYLFRKEGQNVTLSCEQNLNHDAMYWYRQDPGQGLRLIYYSQIVNDFQKGDIAEGYSVSREKKESFPLTVTSAQKNPTAFYLCASTDGTVNTEAFFGQGTRLTVV.

This clonotype was seen repeatedly, ten times or more. The chain combines TRBV9 with TRBJ2-2; TRBD2 might be the D (7 bases). CDR1 is SGDLS, CDR2 YYNGEE, per germline. V lost 3 bases and J 4 bases, leaving 13 bases between the germline ends. This CDR3 has 15 amino acids. The CDR3 nucleotides are TGTGCCAGCAGCGGCACTGGGGGGGCCACCGGGGAGCTGTTTTTT. Its translation is CASSGTGGATGELFF. Drawing the rest from reference TRBV9 and TRBJ2-2, the complete variable domain is DSGVTQTPKHLITATGQRVTLRCSPRSGDLSVYWYQQSLDQGLQFLIQYYNGEERAKGNILERFSAQQFPDLHSELNLSSLELGDSALYFCASSGTGGATGELFFGEGSRLTVL.

The J gene is TRBJ1-2, the V gene TRBV6-9; 9 nucleotides align to TRBD1. J lost 5 bases, V lost 3 bases, and 7 bases had no gene match. The V gene's germline CDR1 is MNHGY and CDR2 SVAAGI. The CDR3 contains 15 residues. CDR3 sequence (DNA): TGTGCCAGCAGTTACCGGACAGGGGAGCGGTATGGCTACACCTTC. Translating it yields CASSYRTGERYGYTF.

V usage is TRBV28 and J usage is TRBJ2-7; 9 bases line up with TRBD2. The CDR3 contains 14 residues. V shed 3 bases and J 5 bases; nucleotides not matched to a gene: 5. Germline CDR1 is MDHEN and CDR2 is SYDVKM. The DNA for the CDR3 is TGTGCCAGCAGTTTGACAGGCGGGGGGGACGAGCAGTACTTC. Translating gives CASSLTGGGDEQYF.

At least ten counts were recorded for this clonotype. This sequence joins TRBV15 and TRBJ1-5; unclear D gene. Trimming cost V 0 bases and J 0 bases, with 6 bases left between them. CDR1 LNHNV and CDR2 YYDKDF come from the germline V gene (reference sequence). The CDR3 totals 15 residues. CDR3 in DNA: TGTGCCACCAGCAGAGATAGTTATAGCAATCAGCCCCAGCATTTT. The encoded protein is CATSRDSYSNQPQHF. Supplemented by reference TRBV15 and TRBJ1-5, the full variable domain reads DAMVIQNPRYQVTQFGKPVTLSCSQTLNHNVMYWYQQKSSQAPKLLFHYYDKDFNNEADTPDNFQSRRPNTSFCFLDIRSPGLGDTAMYLCATSRDSYSNQPQHFGDGTRLSIL.

The chain links TRBV28 to TRBJ2-7; 9 bases match TRBD1. The CDR3 runs 15 residues. V was pared by 4 bases and J by 5 bases, with 9 bases of the junction left unmatched. The V gene's germline CDR1 is MDHEN and CDR2 SYDVKM. DNA for the CDR3: TGTGCCAGCAGTTCAACCGGGACAGGGTTCGACGAGCAGTACTTC. It yields the protein CASSSTGTGFDEQYF.

This clonotype was counted ten times or more. This chain connects TRBV5-1 to TRBJ1-1, with 11 bases matching TRBD1. The CDR3 consists of 17 residues. V dropped 0 bases and J dropped 3; count of bases not matched to a gene: 7. CDR1 SGHRS and CDR2 YFSETQ come from the germline V gene. Here the CDR3 reads CASSLGTGGIGYTEAFF. The DNA for the CDR3 is TGCGCCAGCAGCTTGGGGACAGGGGGCATAGGGTACACTGAAGCTTTCTTT.

The genes are TRBV27 and TRBJ2-3; D possibly matches TRBD1 or TRBD2 (5 bases each). CDR1 is MNHEY, CDR2 SMNVEV, per germline (reference sequence). This CDR3 has 16 residues. Trimming stripped 6 bases from V and 2 bases from J, with 18 bases between. CDR3 sequence reads: CASSHRPGTYTDTQYF. For the CDR3, the DNA is TGTGCCAGCAGCCACAGGCCCGGGACCTACACAGATACGCAGTATTTT.

This clonotype was observed many times. V gene TRBV7-3 combines with J gene TRBJ1-1; 8 bases agree with TRBD1. This CDR3 has 14 amino acids. V lost 4 bases and J lost 4; bases outside the gene matches: 5. The germline V gene has CDR1 SGHTA and CDR2 FQGTGA. Here the CDR3 reads CASSSQGAGTEAFF. The DNA of the CDR3 is TGTGCCAGCAGCTCTCAGGGGGCTGGCACTGAAGCTTTCTTT.

Only a few counts were recorded for this clonotype. The J gene is TRBJ2-6, the V gene TRBV20-1; TRBD1 might be the D (5 bases). Looked up from germline, CDR1 is DFQATT and CDR2 is SNEGSKA (reference sequence). This CDR3 is 15 amino acids long. The ends were cut back, 3 bases at V and 1 base at J, with 10 bases in the middle. The CDR3 protein is CSASPTVSGANVLTF. CDR3 bases: TGCAGTGCTAGCCCGACAGTATCTGGGGCCAACGTCCTGACTTTC.

This clonotype has at least ten counts. The J gene is TRBJ2-7, the V gene TRBV7-9; possibly TRBD2 for D (6 bases). Trimming cost V 2 bases and J 4 bases, with 18 bases left between them. Germline CDR1 is SEHNR and CDR2 is FQNEAQ (reference sequence). The CDR3 covers 16 residues. CDR3 sequence: CASSLPRGLASYEQYF. CDR3 nucleotides: TGTGCCAGCAGCTTACCCCGGGGCCTAGCGAGTTACGAGCAGTACTTC.

The sample holds many counts of this clonotype. The chain is built from TRBV27 and TRBJ1-1; D is undetermined. Germline CDR1 and CDR2: MNHEY and SMNVEV (reference sequence). Deletions cut 5 bases from V and 5 bases from J, with 9 bases between. The CDR3 contains 12 residues. The CDR3 is CASSTVGTEAFF. The CDR3, as DNA: TGTGCCAGCAGTACAGTTGGTACTGAAGCTTTCTTT.

This clonotype showed up many times. The rearrangement links TRBV7-9 to TRBJ2-2; the match to TRBD1 covers 7 bases. The CDR3 spans 16 residues. V gave up 2 bases and J gave up 4 bases; unmatched junction bases: 7. Germline CDR1 is SEHNR and CDR2 is FQNEAQ (reference sequence). CDR3 region: CASSLRQGISTGELFF. Here the CDR3 DNA reads TGTGCCAGCAGCTTACGACAGGGAATTTCCACCGGGGAGCTGTTTTTT.

This clonotype was detected ten times or more. This chain connects TRBV5-1 to TRBJ1-1; 9 nucleotides align to TRBD1. Germline trimming cut 1 base from V and 0 bases from J; bases unmatched to any gene: 7. In germline, CDR1 is SGHRS, CDR2 YFSETQ. The CDR3 totals 17 residues. The CDR3 spells CASSLYGQGRVNTEAFF. The CDR3 DNA sequence: TGCGCCAGCAGCTTGTATGGACAGGGGCGAGTGAACACTGAAGCTTTCTTT.

This clonotype was counted ten times or more. V is TRBV20-1 and J is TRBJ1-2, with a weak D call TRBD1 (6 bases). CDR1 and CDR2 from the germline V gene are DFQATT and SNEGSKA (reference sequence). V shed 0 bases and J shed 6 bases, with 11 bases lying between them. This CDR3 has 13 amino acids. The CDR3 sequence: CSARDHAGDGYTF. The CDR3 nucleotides read TGCAGTGCTAGAGATCATGCAGGGGATGGCTACACCTTC.

This clonotype was seen repeatedly, ten times or more. This chain links TRBV20-1 with TRBJ2-3; the match to TRBD2 covers 7 bases. Germline V lookup: CDR1 DFQATT, CDR2 SNEGSKA (reference sequence). The V and J ends lost 7 bases and 3 bases, in that order; junction bases with no gene match: 13. The CDR3 covers 15 residues. The CDR3 here is CSVWESGTVTDTQYF. The CDR3 DNA is TGCAGTGTATGGGAAAGCGGGACGGTAACAGATACGCAGTATTTT.